A selection of T cell receptor beta chains follows, all from one sample in a study of blood T cell repertoires in COVID-19. The assay was immunoSEQ multiplex PCR, and TCRdb's table has in-frame clones only and misses some. The sample holds hundreds of thousands of clones; 80% to 90% are singletons and the top ten take around 1.4%. Material: peripheral blood. These receptors came from a man older than 75 with acute or convalescent COVID-19. CDR3s include the opening cysteine and the closing phenylalanine or tryptophan. A D gene is named only where the DNA matches it firmly. Size is omitted from some rows. Given values are once, few, many or a class for expanded clones.

v_gene: TRBV6-5; d_gene: .; j_gene: TRBJ1-4; abundance: .; CDR3aa: CASSSDSLGEKLFF; CDR3nt: TGTGCCAGCAGTTCCGACAGTCTAGGGGAAAAACTGTTTTTT
v_gene: TRBV2; d_gene: .; j_gene: TRBJ1-1; abundance: .; CDR3aa: CASSGGGTQNTEAFF; CDR3nt: TGTGCCAGCAGTGGGGGAGGTACACAGAACACTGAAGCTTTCTTT
v_gene: TRBV3-1/TRBV3-2; d_gene: .; j_gene: TRBJ2-3; abundance: .; CDR3aa: CASRGAGDTQYF; CDR3nt: TGTGCCAGCAGGGGGGCTGGGGATACGCAGTATTTT
v_gene: TRBV5-1; d_gene: .; j_gene: TRBJ2-1; abundance: .; CDR3aa: CASRIGQSSYNEQFF; CDR3nt: TGCGCCAGTCGGATCGGACAGTCTTCCTACAATGAGCAGTTCTTC
v_gene: TRBV7-2; d_gene: TRBD2; j_gene: TRBJ2-3; abundance: .; CDR3aa: CASSSSLAGGTQYF; CDR3nt: TGTGCCAGCAGCTCGTCCCTAGCGGGGGGTACGCAGTATTTT
v_gene: TRBV6-5; d_gene: TRBD2; j_gene: TRBJ2-7; abundance: .; CDR3aa: CASSSWTSGAYEQYF; CDR3nt: TGTGCCAGCAGTTCCTGGACTAGCGGAGCCTACGAGCAGTACTTC
v_gene: TRBV7-6; d_gene: TRBD1; j_gene: TRBJ2-7; abundance: .; CDR3aa: CASSQRTGFTYEQYF; CDR3nt: TGTGCCAGCAGCCAAAGGACAGGGTTTACCTACGAGCAGTACTTC
v_gene: TRBV6-4; d_gene: TRBD1; j_gene: TRBJ1-1; abundance: few; CDR3aa: CASKSGQVASEAFF; CDR3nt: TGTGCCAGCAAAAGTGGACAGGTCGCATCTGAAGCTTTCTTT
v_gene: TRBV19; d_gene: TRBD1; j_gene: TRBJ1-5; abundance: few; CDR3aa: CASSIGTGHYQPQHF; CDR3nt: TGTGCCAGTAGTATCGGGACAGGGCATTATCAGCCCCAGCATTTT
v_gene: TRBV3-1/TRBV3-2; d_gene: .; j_gene: TRBJ2-3; abundance: .; CDR3aa: CASSHGDSRGARDTQYF; CDR3nt: TGTGCCAGCAGCCACGGTGATAGCAGGGGTGCCAGGGATACGCAGTATTTT
v_gene: TRBV10-3; d_gene: .; j_gene: TRBJ1-3; abundance: .; CDR3aa: CAISGAGQLFSGNTIYF; CDR3nt: TGTGCCATCAGTGGGGCTGGACAGTTGTTCTCTGGAAACACCATATATTTT
v_gene: TRBV6-5; d_gene: TRBD1; j_gene: TRBJ1-4; abundance: .; CDR3aa: CASRQGTGGREKLFF; CDR3nt: TGTGCCAGCAGACAGGGAACAGGGGGCCGTGAAAAACTGTTTTTT
v_gene: TRBV24-1; d_gene: TRBD2; j_gene: TRBJ2-1; abundance: .; CDR3aa: CATSDRLAGGEQFF; CDR3nt: TGTGCCACCAGTGACAGACTAGCGGGGGGCGAGCAGTTCTTC
v_gene: TRBV27; d_gene: TRBD2; j_gene: TRBJ2-5; abundance: .; CDR3aa: CASSWGLGAKTQYF; CDR3nt: TGTGCCAGCAGTTGGGGACTAGGGGCGAAGACCCAGTACTTC
v_gene: TRBV18; d_gene: .; j_gene: TRBJ2-3; abundance: .; CDR3aa: CASSPGRTAGTDTQYF; CDR3nt: TGTGCCAGCTCACCAGGTAGGACAGCTGGCACAGATACGCAGTATTTT
v_gene: TRBV5-1; d_gene: TRBD2; j_gene: TRBJ2-3; abundance: .; CDR3aa: CASRTPSGGRDTQYF; CDR3nt: TGCGCCAGCAGAACTCCTAGCGGGGGAAGAGATACGCAGTATTTT
v_gene: TRBV28; d_gene: TRBD2; j_gene: TRBJ2-7; abundance: .; CDR3aa: CASSLWSSGRSEQYF; CDR3nt: TGTGCCAGCAGTTTATGGTCTAGCGGTCGCTCCGAGCAGTACTTC
v_gene: TRBV25-1; d_gene: TRBD1; j_gene: TRBJ1-4; abundance: .; CDR3aa: CASKTGNNEKLFF; CDR3nt: TGTGCCAGTAAGACAGGGAATAATGAAAAACTGTTTTTT
v_gene: TRBV6-5; d_gene: TRBD1; j_gene: TRBJ1-2; abundance: once; CDR3aa: CASSPTGGDGYGYTF; CDR3nt: TGTGCCAGCAGTCCGACAGGGGGCGATGGATACGGCTACACCTTC
v_gene: TRBV5-6; d_gene: TRBD1; j_gene: TRBJ1-6; abundance: .; CDR3aa: CASSQIQGPGSPLHF; CDR3nt: TGTGCCAGCAGCCAGATACAGGGGCCGGGTTCACCCCTCCACTTT
v_gene: TRBV4-3; d_gene: .; j_gene: TRBJ2-7; abundance: .; CDR3aa: CASSQDQVGAREQYF; CDR3nt: TGCGCCAGCAGCCAAGATCAAGTGGGGGCGAGGGAGCAGTACTTC
v_gene: TRBV5-1; d_gene: .; j_gene: TRBJ1-6; abundance: .; CDR3aa: CASSSRVVEDSPLHF; CDR3nt: TGCGCCAGCAGCTCCAGGGTAGTCGAAGATTCACCCCTCCACTTT
v_gene: TRBV7-6; d_gene: .; j_gene: TRBJ2-2; abundance: .; CDR3aa: CASSLESRNTGELFF; CDR3nt: TGTGCCAGCAGCTTGGAGTCCAGGAACACCGGGGAGCTGTTTTTT
v_gene: TRBV18; d_gene: TRBD1; j_gene: TRBJ2-1; abundance: once; CDR3aa: CASSQGQGVYNEQFF; CDR3nt: TGTGCCAGCTCACAAGGACAGGGTGTTTACAATGAGCAGTTCTTC
v_gene: TRBV9; d_gene: .; j_gene: TRBJ1-3; abundance: .; CDR3aa: CASRGGAGNTIYF; CDR3nt: TGTGCCAGCAGGGGAGGAGCTGGAAACACCATATATTTT
v_gene: TRBV6-2/TRBV6-3; d_gene: TRBD1; j_gene: TRBJ1-4; abundance: .; CDR3aa: CASSFTPRDRKTNEKLFF; CDR3nt: TGTGCCAGCAGTTTTACACCCCGGGACAGGAAAACTAATGAAAAACTGTTTTTT
v_gene: TRBV7-9; d_gene: .; j_gene: TRBJ1-1; abundance: .; CDR3aa: CASSLNGAAGTEAFF; CDR3nt: TGTGCCAGCAGCTTAAATGGAGCCGCGGGCACTGAAGCTTTCTTT
v_gene: TRBV5-4; d_gene: .; j_gene: TRBJ2-7; abundance: .; CDR3aa: CASSDRRLGTGLAYEQYF; CDR3nt: TGTGCCAGCAGCGATCGAAGACTAGGCACGGGTCTGGCCTACGAGCAGTACTTC
v_gene: TRBV7-3; d_gene: .; j_gene: TRBJ1-1; abundance: .; CDR3aa: CASSLSQNTEAFF; CDR3nt: TGTGCCAGCAGCTTAAGTCAGAACACTGAAGCTTTCTTT
v_gene: TRBV24-1; d_gene: .; j_gene: TRBJ1-1; abundance: .; CDR3aa: CATSDFGGATSFF; CDR3nt: TGTGCCACCAGTGATTTTGGCGGCGCTACATCTTTCTTT
v_gene: TRBV19; d_gene: .; j_gene: TRBJ1-3; abundance: .; CDR3aa: CASSTQSRVFSGNTIYF; CDR3nt: TGTGCCAGTAGTACACAGAGCAGGGTTTTCTCTGGAAACACCATATATTTT
v_gene: TRBV28; d_gene: TRBD1; j_gene: TRBJ1-1; abundance: .; CDR3aa: CASGQGVDTEAFF; CDR3nt: TGTGCCAGCGGTCAGGGGGTCGACACTGAAGCTTTCTTT
v_gene: TRBV7-2; d_gene: TRBD2; j_gene: TRBJ2-7; abundance: .; CDR3aa: CASSQRTSGSSYEQYF; CDR3nt: TGTGCCAGCAGCCAAAGGACTAGCGGGAGTTCCTACGAGCAGTACTTC
v_gene: TRBV19; d_gene: .; j_gene: TRBJ1-5; abundance: .; CDR3aa: CASSIVAGRQPQHF; CDR3nt: TGTGCCAGTAGTATAGTGGCAGGGCGTCAGCCCCAGCATTTT
v_gene: TRBV6-5; d_gene: .; j_gene: TRBJ2-7; abundance: few; CDR3aa: CASSSAGTPPYEQYF; CDR3nt: TGTGCCAGCAGTTCAGCCGGGACACCACCCTACGAGCAGTACTTC
v_gene: TRBV2; d_gene: TRBD2; j_gene: TRBJ2-7; abundance: .; CDR3aa: CASTLNGRANEQYF; CDR3nt: TGTGCCAGCACCTTGAACGGGAGGGCCAACGAGCAGTACTTC
v_gene: TRBV10-3; d_gene: .; j_gene: TRBJ2-3; abundance: once; CDR3aa: CAISDPGHTDTQYF; CDR3nt: TGTGCCATCAGTGACCCTGGACACACAGATACGCAGTATTTT
v_gene: TRBV28; d_gene: TRBD1; j_gene: TRBJ2-5; abundance: .; CDR3aa: CASSSGGQETQYF; CDR3nt: TGTGCCAGCAGTTCAGGGGGCCAAGAGACCCAGTACTTC
v_gene: TRBV7-9; d_gene: TRBD1; j_gene: TRBJ1-4; abundance: once; CDR3aa: CASSSPGTGPIF; CDR3nt: TGTGCCAGCAGCTCCCCCGGGACAGGGCCCATTTTT
v_gene: TRBV5-4; d_gene: .; j_gene: TRBJ1-2; abundance: .; CDR3aa: CASIGGRGESYGYTF; CDR3nt: TGTGCCAGCATCGGAGGGAGGGGGGAGTCTTATGGCTACACCTTC
v_gene: TRBV28; d_gene: .; j_gene: TRBJ2-7; abundance: .; CDR3aa: CASSLSRDTYEQYF; CDR3nt: TGTGCCAGCAGTTTATCCCGGGACACTTACGAGCAGTACTTC
v_gene: TRBV5-4; d_gene: TRBD2; j_gene: TRBJ2-3; abundance: .; CDR3aa: CASSTGDFRGRDTQYF; CDR3nt: TGTGCCAGCAGCACCGGCGATTTCCGCGGGAGGGATACGCAGTATTTT
v_gene: TRBV11-3; d_gene: TRBD2; j_gene: TRBJ2-1; abundance: .; CDR3aa: CASSGSGRGNEQFF; CDR3nt: TGTGCCAGCTCAGGTAGCGGGAGAGGTAATGAGCAGTTCTTC